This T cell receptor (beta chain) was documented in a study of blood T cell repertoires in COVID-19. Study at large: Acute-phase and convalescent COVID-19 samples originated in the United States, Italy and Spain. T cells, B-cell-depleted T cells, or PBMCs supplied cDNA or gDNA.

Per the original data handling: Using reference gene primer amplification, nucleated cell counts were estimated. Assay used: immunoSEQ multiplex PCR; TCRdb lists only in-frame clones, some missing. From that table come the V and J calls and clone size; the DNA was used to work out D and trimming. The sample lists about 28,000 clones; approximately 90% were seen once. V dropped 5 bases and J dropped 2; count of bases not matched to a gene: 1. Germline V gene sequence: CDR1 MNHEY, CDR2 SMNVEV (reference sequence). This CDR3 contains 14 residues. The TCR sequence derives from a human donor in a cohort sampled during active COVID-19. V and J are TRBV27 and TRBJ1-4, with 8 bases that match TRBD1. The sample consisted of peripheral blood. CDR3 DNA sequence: TGTGCCAGCAGTCACAGGGGGACTAATGAAAAACTGTTTTTT. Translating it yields CASSHRGTNEKLFF.